This T cell receptor (beta chain) originates from a study of cytomegalovirus exposure and HLA in healthy donors. Findings and caveats of the study: In vitro confirmation showed a few CMV-associated chains to be CMV antigen specific.

With 60 Vbeta and 13 Jbeta primers, the PCR was carried out. Libraries were prepared by immunoSEQ multiplex PCR; TCRdb keeps only in-frame clonotypes and omits some of them. The repertoire holds 160,000 or so clones, about four fifths seen once, with 4.9% in the top ten. Turning to this clone: The target antigen is unknown.

V was clipped by 5 bases and J by 5 bases; unmatched bases: 10. In germline, CDR1 is SGHVS, CDR2 FNYEAQ. The CDR3 spans 17 residues. Material: PBMCs. The chain uses TRBV7-6 and TRBJ2-5; TRBD2 agrees at 14 bases. The origin of this receptor is a woman between 18 and 30 years old in good health and CMV-seropositive. CDR3 residues: CASSPMGLAGEGETQYF. CDR3 nucleotides: TGTGCCAGCAGCCCAATGGGACTAGCGGGAGAAGGGGAGACCCAGTACTTC.